This T cell receptor beta chain was recovered during a study of cytomegalovirus exposure and HLA in healthy donors. Overall study findings and caveats: V segments that were indistinguishable, TRBV6-2 and TRBV6-3 among them, were omitted from analysis.

To note about this clone: The antigen is unknown.

PCR primers comprised 60 Vbeta and 13 Jbeta primers. Clones were read by immunoSEQ multiplex PCR, and TCRdb kept only the in-frame ones, dropping some. The sample has just under 95,000 clones; about four fifths are singletons. The junction had 7 bases not matched to a gene; V was cut back by 8 bases and J by 0 bases. The CDR3 length is 15 residues. The germline CDR1 and CDR2 sequences are MNHNS and SASEGT. The clonotype was recovered from a human donor in good health. The V and J genes are TRBV6-1 and TRBJ2-3; TRBD1 matches 8 bases. The specimen was PBMCs. The CDR3 nucleotides read TGTGCCAGCGGACAGGGCCCGACTAGCACAGATACGCAGTATTTT. It codes for CASGQGPTSTDTQYF.